The 24 T cell receptor beta chains below all came from one sample that was sequenced in a study of identical twins. TCRdb re-called the 5' RACE reads through MiXCR, storing one row per CDR3 protein. The profile shows 200,000 to 250,000 distinct CDR3 sequences, roughly 7% of them singletons. These data also featured in a second study, about yellow fever vaccine responses in identical twins.

Sequenced sample: memory (CD45RO+) T cells sorted from blood. Receptors originate from a woman aged 18-30 years in good health.

In the case of this clonotype: Just one base apart from a much larger clone, this may be a read error. CDR3: CAISEDRGAYEQYF. For the CDR3, the DNA is TGTGCCATCAGTGAGGACAGGGGGGCCTACGAGCAGTACTTC. The chain combines TRBV10-3 with TRBJ2-7; TRBD1 aligns across 9 bases. V shed 2 bases and J 2 bases; nucleotides not matched to a gene: 1. Germline lookup yields CDR1 ENHRY and CDR2 SYGVKD. CDR3 length equals 14 residues.

The gene calls are TRBV12-3 or TRBV12-4 and TRBJ2-7; D gene uncertain. The length of the CDR3 is 16 residues. Trimming shortened V by 4 bases and J by 0 bases, and 16 bases separated the two germline ends. The CDR3 loop is CASSSLPAPSSYEQYF. In nucleotides, the CDR3 is TGTGCCAGCAGTTCCCTCCCGGCCCCTAGCTCCTACGAGCAGTACTTC.

There are a few counts of this clonotype. This rearrangement joins TRBV20-1 to TRBJ2-7, with 8 bases that match TRBD1. The V segment lost 5 bases and the J segment 1 base; nucleotides outside the gene matches: 7. CDR3 length equals 14 residues. From germline, CDR1 is DFQATT and CDR2 SNEGSKA (reference sequence). The CDR3: CSAGGQVKSYEQYF. The CDR3 region has the DNA TGCAGTGCTGGGGGACAGGTGAAATCCTACGAGCAGTACTTC.

The chain recombines TRBV27 with TRBJ2-3, with D tentatively TRBD1 or TRBD2 (5 bases each). V gave up 7 bases and J gave up 1 base, with 15 bases separating them. The CDR3 has 15 residues. CDR1 is MNHEY, CDR2 SMNVEV, per germline (reference sequence). CDR3: CASNLAGAGTDTQYF. The CDR3 nucleotides are TGTGCCAGCAACCTAGCCGGGGCGGGCACAGATACGCAGTATTTT.

The V gene is TRBV15, the J gene TRBJ2-2, with a tentative D call TRBD1 (5 bases). The CDR3 covers 14 residues. The V gene lost 5 bases and the J gene lost 3 bases, with 10 bases spanning the gap. In germline, CDR1 is LNHNV, CDR2 YYDKDF (reference sequence). The CDR3 region has the DNA TGTGCCACCAGCTCAGGGCCTCACACCGGGGAGCTGTTTTTT. It is translated as CATSSGPHTGELFF.

As concerns this clonotype: A read error may be the cause here, since a much bigger clone is one base away. The rearrangement joins TRBV20-1 to TRBJ2-1; possible D gene TRBD2, 6 bases. This CDR3 has 17 residues. CDR1 DFQATT and CDR2 SNEGSKA come from the germline V gene (reference sequence). The CDR3 spells CCARPPRRGSSLNEQFF. CDR3 in DNA: TGCTGTGCTAGGCCCCCCCGACGGGGGTCGAGTCTCAATGAGCAGTTCTTC.

The table lists this clonotype with a few counts. This rearrangement joins TRBV3-1 to TRBJ1-1; D call uncertain. The germline V and J ends were trimmed by 1 base and 0 bases, with 15 bases remaining between them. CDR3 length equals 17 residues. Germline V gives CDR1 LGHDT, CDR2 YNNKEL (reference sequence). The CDR3 nucleotides read TGTGCCAGCAGCCAAGTTGTCTTTACAGCTATGAACACTGAAGCTTTCTTT. Its protein is CASSQVVFTAMNTEAFF.

V is TRBV28 and J is TRBJ2-7; TRBD1 matches 11 bases. The CDR3 runs 14 residues. Unmatched junction bases numbered 4, after V lost 5 bases and J lost 4 bases. Germline V gene sequence: CDR1 MDHEN, CDR2 SYDVKM. CDR3 amino acids: CASSGQGARYEQYF. In DNA, the CDR3 is TGTGCCAGCAGTGGACAGGGGGCTCGGTACGAGCAGTACTTC.

This clonotype is judged medium-sized. The V and J genes are TRBV5-1 and TRBJ2-1; TRBD2 matches 13 bases. Germline assignment: CDR1 SGHRS and CDR2 YFSETQ. The CDR3 contains 19 residues. V was pared by 4 bases and J by 0 bases, with 10 bases of the junction left unmatched. CDR3: CASSPGLAGASGSYNEQFF. CDR3 coding DNA: TGCGCCAGCAGCCCCGGACTAGCGGGAGCGTCGGGCTCCTACAATGAGCAGTTCTTC.

The table lists this clonotype with many counts. The chain combines TRBV3-1 with TRBJ2-5; maybe TRBD2 (5 bases). The CDR3 length is 15 residues. Germline CDR1 is LGHDT and CDR2 is YNNKEL (reference sequence). Deletions cut 1 base from V and 2 bases from J, with 11 bases between. CDR3 in DNA: TGTGCCAGCAGCCAAGGGAACGGGGTACAAGAGACCCAGTACTTC. Translating it yields CASSQGNGVQETQYF.

The table lists this clonotype with many counts. The V gene is TRBV20-1, the J gene TRBJ2-2; 7 positions agree with TRBD1. V lost 1 base to trimming and J lost 3 bases; unmatched junction nucleotides: 8. Germline V lookup: CDR1 DFQATT, CDR2 SNEGSKA (reference sequence). This CDR3 spans 16 amino acids. DNA for the CDR3: TGCAGTGCTAGAGTCAAGGACAGGACCGACACCGGGGAGCTGTTTTTT. As protein: CSARVKDRTDTGELFF.

This clonotype was seen many times. V is TRBV12-3 or TRBV12-4 and J is TRBJ2-1; 11 bases map to TRBD2. The CDR3 runs to 16 residues. V lost 5 bases, J lost 9 bases, and 12 bases stayed unmatched. The CDR3 spells CASSQKLAGDNSEQFF. In DNA, the CDR3 is TGTGCCAGCAGTCAAAAACTAGCGGGGGATAATAGTGAGCAGTTCTTC.

This clonotype was counted a few times. The chain couples TRBV16 to TRBJ2-6; the D is unclear. In germline, CDR1 is KGHSY, CDR2 FQNENV. The CDR3 length is 15 residues. V was trimmed by 1 base and J by 0 bases, leaving 4 bases between them. CDR3 in DNA: TGTGCCAGCAGCCAATTCGCCTCTGGGGCCAACGTCCTGACTTTC. It specifies CASSQFASGANVLTF. The full variable domain, in which reference TRBV16 and TRBJ2-6 provide the parts outside the CDR3, is GEEVAQTPKHLVRGEGQKAKLYCAPIKGHSYVFWYQQVLKNEFKFLISFQNENVFDETGMPKERFSAKCLPNSPCSLEIQATKLEDSAVYFCASSQFASGANVLTFGAGSRLTVL.

The J gene is TRBJ2-2, the V gene TRBV9; D unclear. This CDR3 region has 12 residues. Germline V CDR1 and CDR2: SGDLS, YYNGEE. The germline V and J ends were trimmed by 6 bases and 8 bases, with 11 bases remaining between them. In DNA, the CDR3 is TGTGCCAGCAACGGGCAGCGAGGGGAGCTGTTTTTT. This translates into CASNGQRGELFF.

This clonotype was seen a few times. The rearrangement links TRBV20-1 to TRBJ2-1, with D tentatively TRBD1 (6 bases). Between the trimmed V and J ends, which lost 3 bases and 8 bases, there was a span of 11 bases. The CDR3 is 12 residues long. The germline V gene has CDR1 DFQATT and CDR2 SNEGSKA (reference sequence). The DNA of the CDR3 is TGCAGTGCTAGGATGGGGGCCCATGAGCAGTTCTTC. Translated, it gives CSARMGAHEQFF.

The chain combines TRBV29-1 with TRBJ2-3; 13 nucleotides align to TRBD2. This CDR3 has 14 amino acids. V lost 6 bases, J lost 4 bases, and 4 bases stayed unmatched. Per germline, CDR1 SQVTM and CDR2 ANQGSEA. CDR3: CSVRTSGSADTQYF. As DNA, the CDR3 is TGCAGCGTGCGGACTAGCGGGAGTGCAGATACGCAGTATTTT.

This clonotype was seen at least ten times. The rearrangement uses TRBV20-1 and TRBJ2-3, with D uncertain. Trimming cost V 6 bases and J 2 bases, with 12 bases left between them. Per the germline V gene, CDR1 is DFQATT and CDR2 is SNEGSKA (reference sequence). This CDR3 comprises 13 residues. In DNA, the CDR3 is TGCAGTGCCCGGGCCCCTAACACAGATACGCAGTATTTT. Amino acid sequence: CSARAPNTDTQYF.

The rearrangement uses TRBV4-1 and TRBJ2-1, with no clear D. CDR1 MGHRA and CDR2 YSYEKL come from the germline V gene. The CDR3 covers 19 residues. V lost 0 bases and J lost 0, with 18 bases in between. CDR3 sequence (DNA): TGCGCCAGCAGCCAAGAGAAAAGAGTTACTCGGAGCTCCTACAATGAGCAGTTCTTC. This gives the protein CASSQEKRVTRSSYNEQFF.

This clonotype was counted ten times or more. V usage is TRBV5-1 and J usage is TRBJ1-6, with 9 bases matching TRBD1. After removal of 5 bases from V and 7 bases from J, the junction contained 7 bases not matched to a gene. CDR1 and CDR2 from the germline V gene are SGHRS and YFSETQ. The CDR3 extends over 15 amino acids. CDR3 loop: CASSYSGTGNSPLHF. CDR3 nucleotides: TGCGCCAGCAGTTACAGTGGGACAGGGAATTCACCCCTCCACTTT.

In this sample, this clonotype turned up many times. This sequence joins TRBV6-1 and TRBJ2-5; 8 bases agree with TRBD2. The CDR3 length is 16 residues. The germline V gene has CDR1 MNHNS and CDR2 SASEGT. J lost 5 bases, V lost 3 bases, and 11 bases had no gene match. This CDR3 is CASSEGTSGPRETQYF. As DNA, the CDR3 is TGTGCCAGCAGTGAGGGTACTAGCGGTCCCAGGGAGACCCAGTACTTC.

This clonotype has a handful of counts. The chain has TRBV20-1 and TRBJ1-5, with 10 bases identical to TRBD1. The V and J ends lost 6 bases and 2 bases, in that order; junction bases with no gene match: 13. The CDR3 runs 17 residues. Germline CDR1 and CDR2: DFQATT and SNEGSKA (reference sequence). CDR3 protein: CSAILGQGLPGNQPQHF. The CDR3 DNA reads TGCAGTGCAATCTTGGGACAGGGGTTACCGGGCAATCAGCCCCAGCATTTT.

The gene calls are TRBV5-4 and TRBJ2-4; 8 bases match TRBD1. CDR1 SGHNT and CDR2 YYREEE come from the germline V gene (reference sequence). Trimming cost V 4 bases and J 8 bases; bases outside gene matches: 5. The CDR3 extends over 13 amino acids. The CDR3 here is CASSEDRADIQYF. CDR3 bases: TGTGCCAGCAGCGAGGACAGGGCAGACATTCAGTACTTC. Using reference TRBV5-4 and TRBJ2-4 for the parts outside the CDR3, the full variable domain is ETGVTQSPTHLIKTRGQQVTLRCSSQSGHNTVSWYQQALGQGPQFIFQYYREEENGRGNFPPRFSGLQFPNYSSELNVNALELDDSALYLCASSEDRADIQYFGAGTRLSVL.

This clonotype came up many times. This chain connects TRBV11-3 to TRBJ2-1, with 11 nucleotides matching TRBD2. The trim removed 4 bases at V and 1 base at J, leaving 6 bases unmatched. From germline, CDR1 is SGHNT and CDR2 YENEEA. The CDR3 runs 17 residues. CDR3 sequence: CASSSLGLAVSYNEQFF. CDR3 bases: TGTGCCAGCAGCTCCCTGGGACTAGCGGTTTCCTACAATGAGCAGTTCTTC. The full variable domain, in which reference TRBV11-3 and TRBJ2-1 provide the parts outside the CDR3, is EAGVVQSPRYKIIEKKQPVAFWCNPISGHNTLYWYLQNLGQGPELLIRYENEEAVDDSQLPKDRFSAERLKGVDSTLKIQPAELGDSAVYLCASSSLGLAVSYNEQFFGPGTRLTVL.

Points on this clonotype: This may be a read error: a much more frequent sequence differs by one nucleotide. V usage is TRBV24-1 and J usage is TRBJ2-3; 8 bases are shared with TRBD1. Germline V lookup: CDR1 KGHDR, CDR2 SFDVKD. The CDR3 consists of 18 residues. CDR3 loop: CATSDFGLRTGGPDTLYF. The CDR3 coding sequence is TGTGCCACCAGTGATTTCGGTTTGCGAACAGGGGGACCAGATACGCTGTATTTT.